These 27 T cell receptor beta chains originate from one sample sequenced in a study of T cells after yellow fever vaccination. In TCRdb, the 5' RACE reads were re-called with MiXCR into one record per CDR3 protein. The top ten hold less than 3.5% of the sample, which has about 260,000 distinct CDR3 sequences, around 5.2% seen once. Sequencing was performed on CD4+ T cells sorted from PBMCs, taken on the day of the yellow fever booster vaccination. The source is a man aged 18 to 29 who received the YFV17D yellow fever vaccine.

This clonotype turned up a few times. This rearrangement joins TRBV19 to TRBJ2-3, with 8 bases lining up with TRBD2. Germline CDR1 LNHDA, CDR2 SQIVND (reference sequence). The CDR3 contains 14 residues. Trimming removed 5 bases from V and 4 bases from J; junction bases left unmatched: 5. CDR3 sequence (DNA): TGTGCCAGTAGTTCGGGACTAGTCCCAGATACGCAGTATTTT. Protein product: CASSSGLVPDTQYF.

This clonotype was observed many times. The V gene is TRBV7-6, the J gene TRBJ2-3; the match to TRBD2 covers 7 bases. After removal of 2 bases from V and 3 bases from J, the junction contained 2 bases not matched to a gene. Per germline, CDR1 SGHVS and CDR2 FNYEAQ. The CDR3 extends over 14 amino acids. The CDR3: CASSLRGVTDTQYF. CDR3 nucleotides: TGTGCCAGCAGCTTACGGGGGGTGACAGATACGCAGTATTTT.

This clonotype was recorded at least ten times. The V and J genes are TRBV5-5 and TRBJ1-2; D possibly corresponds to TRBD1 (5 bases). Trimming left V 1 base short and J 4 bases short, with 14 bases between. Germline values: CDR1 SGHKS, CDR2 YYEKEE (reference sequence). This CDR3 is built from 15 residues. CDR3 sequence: CASSLSPGALYGYTF. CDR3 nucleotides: TGTGCCAGCAGCTTGTCCCCCGGGGCCCTCTATGGCTACACCTTC.

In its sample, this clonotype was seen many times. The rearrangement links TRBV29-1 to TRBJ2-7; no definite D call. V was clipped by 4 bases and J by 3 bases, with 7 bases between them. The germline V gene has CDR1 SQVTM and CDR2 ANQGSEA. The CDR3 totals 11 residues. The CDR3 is CSVAQYYEQYF. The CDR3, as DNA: TGCAGCGTTGCTCAGTACTACGAGCAGTACTTC.

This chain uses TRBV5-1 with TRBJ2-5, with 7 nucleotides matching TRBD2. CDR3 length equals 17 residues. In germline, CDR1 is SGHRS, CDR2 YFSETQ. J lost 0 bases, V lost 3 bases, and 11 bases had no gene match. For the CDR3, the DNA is TGCGCCAGCAGCTCCCAGCGAGCGGGGACCCACCAAGAGACCCAGTACTTC. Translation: CASSSQRAGTHQETQYF.

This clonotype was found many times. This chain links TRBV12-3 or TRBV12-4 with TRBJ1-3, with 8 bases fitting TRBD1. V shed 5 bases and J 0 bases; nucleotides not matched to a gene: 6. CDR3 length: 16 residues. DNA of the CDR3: TGTGCCAGCAGTCGACAGGGGCAGGTCTCTGGAAACACCATATATTTT. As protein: CASSRQGQVSGNTIYF.

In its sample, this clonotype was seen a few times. Here the CDR3 reads CAISGGTGGNEQFF. CDR3 nucleotide sequence: TGTGCCATCAGTGGGGGGACAGGGGGCAATGAGCAGTTCTTC. The rearrangement uses TRBV10-3 and TRBJ2-1; 11 bases align to TRBD1. The CDR3 is 14 amino acids. Germline loops: CDR1 ENHRY, CDR2 SYGVKD. After removal of 4 bases from V and 6 bases from J, the junction contained 2 bases not matched to a gene.

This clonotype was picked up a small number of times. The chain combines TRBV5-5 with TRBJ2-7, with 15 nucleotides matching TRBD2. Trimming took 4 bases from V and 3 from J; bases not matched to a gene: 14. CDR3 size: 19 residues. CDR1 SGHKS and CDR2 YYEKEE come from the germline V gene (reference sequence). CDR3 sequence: CASSLFRGTSGGKDYEQYV. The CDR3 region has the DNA TGTGCCAGCAGCCTCTTCAGAGGGACTAGCGGGGGGAAGGACTACGAGCAGTACGTC.

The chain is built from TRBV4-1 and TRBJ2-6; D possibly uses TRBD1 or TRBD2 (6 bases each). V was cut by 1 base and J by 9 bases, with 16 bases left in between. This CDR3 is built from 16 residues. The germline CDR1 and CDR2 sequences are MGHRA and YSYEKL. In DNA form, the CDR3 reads TGCGCCAGCAGCCAAGCAGATAGGGGGGTTTACAACGTCCTGACTTTC. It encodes CASSQADRGVYNVLTF.

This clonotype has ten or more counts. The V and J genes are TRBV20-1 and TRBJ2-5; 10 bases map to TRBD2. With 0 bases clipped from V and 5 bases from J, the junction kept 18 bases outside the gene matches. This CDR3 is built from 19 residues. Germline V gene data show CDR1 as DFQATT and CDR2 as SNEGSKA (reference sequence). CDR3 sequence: CSARDSIGLADFTMETQYF. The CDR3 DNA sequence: TGCAGTGCTAGAGATTCTATCGGACTAGCGGACTTTACGATGGAGACCCAGTACTTC.

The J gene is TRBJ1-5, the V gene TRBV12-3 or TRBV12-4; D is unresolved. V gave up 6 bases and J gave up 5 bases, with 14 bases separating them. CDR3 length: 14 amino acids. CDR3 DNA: TGTGCCAGCAGCTCGGGATCTCTTTATCAGCCCCAGCATTTT. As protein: CASSSGSLYQPQHF.

As DNA, the CDR3 is TGTGCCAGCAGTTACGCTAGGAAAACGGGAGAGACCCAGTACTTC. Encoded protein: CASSYARKTGETQYF. The chain couples TRBV6-2 or TRBV6-3 to TRBJ2-5; D gene uncertain. V was cut by 2 bases and J by 4 bases, with 14 bases left in between. Germline V CDR1 and CDR2: MNHEY, SVGEGT. The CDR3 covers 15 residues.

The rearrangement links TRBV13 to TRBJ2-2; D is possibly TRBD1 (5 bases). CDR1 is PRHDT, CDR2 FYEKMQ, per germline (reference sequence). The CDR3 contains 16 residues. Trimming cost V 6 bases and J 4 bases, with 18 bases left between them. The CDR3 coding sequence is TGTGCCAGCAGGGGCTCCCCTGGCAGGGCCACCGGGGAGCTGTTTTTT. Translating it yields CASRGSPGRATGELFF.

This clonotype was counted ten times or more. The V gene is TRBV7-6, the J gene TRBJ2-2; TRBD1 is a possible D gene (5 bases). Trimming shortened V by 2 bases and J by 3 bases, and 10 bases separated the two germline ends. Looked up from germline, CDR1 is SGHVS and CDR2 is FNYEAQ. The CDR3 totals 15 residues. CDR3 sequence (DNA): TGTGCCAGCAGCTTACAGGGTGGCGACACCGGGGAGCTGTTTTTT. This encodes CASSLQGGDTGELFF.

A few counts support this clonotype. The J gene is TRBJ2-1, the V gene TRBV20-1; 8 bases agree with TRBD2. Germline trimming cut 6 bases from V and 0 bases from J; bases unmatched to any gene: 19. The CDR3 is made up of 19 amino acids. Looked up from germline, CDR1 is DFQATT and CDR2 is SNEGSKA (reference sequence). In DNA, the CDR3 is TGCAGTGCCCTGCTAGAGCGGGGGATATTAAAACGCTCCTACAATGAGCAGTTCTTC. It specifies CSALLERGILKRSYNEQFF.

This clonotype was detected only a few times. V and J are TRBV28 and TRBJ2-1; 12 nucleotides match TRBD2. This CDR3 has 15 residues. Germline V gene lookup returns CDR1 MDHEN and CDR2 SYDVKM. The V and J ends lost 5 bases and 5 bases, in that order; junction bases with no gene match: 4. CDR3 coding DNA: TGTGCCAGCAGTCGGCTAGCGGGGGGGAACAATGAGCAGTTCTTC. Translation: CASSRLAGGNNEQFF.

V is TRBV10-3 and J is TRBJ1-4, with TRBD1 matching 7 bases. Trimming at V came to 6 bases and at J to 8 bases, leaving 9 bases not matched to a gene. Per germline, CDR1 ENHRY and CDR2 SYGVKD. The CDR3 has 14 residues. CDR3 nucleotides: TGTGCCATCAGCGCGACAGGGACGGAGGAAAAACTGTTTTTT. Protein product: CAISATGTEEKLFF.

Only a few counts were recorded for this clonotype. CDR3 sequence (DNA): TGTGCCACCAGTGATTACGGGGATACGCAGTATTTT. This sequence encodes CATSDYGDTQYF. This rearrangement joins TRBV24-1 to TRBJ2-3; no clear D. Germline lookup yields CDR1 KGHDR and CDR2 SFDVKD. There are 12 residues in the CDR3. Trimming removed 2 bases at V and 6 bases at J, with 5 bases between.

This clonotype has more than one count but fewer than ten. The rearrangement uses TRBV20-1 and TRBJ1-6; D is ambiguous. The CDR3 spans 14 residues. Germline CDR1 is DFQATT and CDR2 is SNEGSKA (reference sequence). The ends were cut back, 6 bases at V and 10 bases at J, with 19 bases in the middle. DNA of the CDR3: TGCAGTGCATCATTACTCCGCGGATGGTCACCCCTCCACTTT. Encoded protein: CSASLLRGWSPLHF.

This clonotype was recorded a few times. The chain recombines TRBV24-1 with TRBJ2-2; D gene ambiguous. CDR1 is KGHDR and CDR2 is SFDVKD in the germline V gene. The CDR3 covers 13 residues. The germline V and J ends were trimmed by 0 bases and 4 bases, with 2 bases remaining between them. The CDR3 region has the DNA TGTGCCACCAGTGATTTGGTCACCGGGGAGCTGTTTTTT. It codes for CATSDLVTGELFF.

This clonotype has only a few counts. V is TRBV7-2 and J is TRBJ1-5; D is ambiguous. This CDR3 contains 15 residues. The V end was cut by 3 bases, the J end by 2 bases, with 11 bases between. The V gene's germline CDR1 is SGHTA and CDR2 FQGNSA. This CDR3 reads CASSFLFDGNQPQHF. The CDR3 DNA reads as TGTGCCAGCAGCTTCCTTTTTGATGGCAATCAGCCCCAGCATTTT.

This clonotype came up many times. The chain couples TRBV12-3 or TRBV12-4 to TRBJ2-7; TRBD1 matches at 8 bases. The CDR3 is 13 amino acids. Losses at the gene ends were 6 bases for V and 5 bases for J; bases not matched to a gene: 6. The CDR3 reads CASSLGQGNEQYV. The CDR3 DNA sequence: TGTGCCAGCAGCCTCGGACAGGGCAACGAGCAGTACGTC.

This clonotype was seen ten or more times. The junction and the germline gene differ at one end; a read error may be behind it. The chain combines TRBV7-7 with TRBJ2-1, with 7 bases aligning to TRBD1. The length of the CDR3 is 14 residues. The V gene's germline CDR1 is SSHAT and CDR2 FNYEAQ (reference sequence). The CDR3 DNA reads TGTGCTAGCAGCTTAGCCTCACAGGGGCATGAGCAGTTCTTC. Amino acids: CASSLASQGHEQFF. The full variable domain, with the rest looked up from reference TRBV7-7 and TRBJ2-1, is GAGVSQSPRYKVTKRGQDVTLRCDPISSHATLYWYQQALGQGPEFLTYFNYEAQPDKSGLPSDRFSAERPEGSISTLTIQRTEQRDSAMYRCASSLASQGHEQFFGPGTRLTVL.

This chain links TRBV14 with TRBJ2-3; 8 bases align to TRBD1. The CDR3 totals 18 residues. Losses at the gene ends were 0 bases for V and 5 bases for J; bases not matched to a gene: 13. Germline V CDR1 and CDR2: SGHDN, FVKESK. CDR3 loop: CASSQDLTGEGPGDTQYF. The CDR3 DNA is TGTGCCAGCAGCCAAGATTTGACAGGGGAAGGGCCGGGAGATACGCAGTATTTT. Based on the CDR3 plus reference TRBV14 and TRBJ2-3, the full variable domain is EAGVTQFPSHSVIEKGQTVTLRCDPISGHDNLYWYRRVMGKEIKFLLHFVKESKQDESGMPNNRFLAERTGGTYSTLKVQPAELEDSGVYFCASSQDLTGEGPGDTQYFGPGTRLTVL.

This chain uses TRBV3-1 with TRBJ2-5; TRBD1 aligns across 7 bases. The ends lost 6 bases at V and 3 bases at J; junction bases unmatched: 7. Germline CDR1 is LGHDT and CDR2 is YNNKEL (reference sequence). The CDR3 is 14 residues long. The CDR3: CASRLRQGKETQYF. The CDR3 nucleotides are TGTGCCAGCAGACTACGACAGGGTAAAGAGACCCAGTACTTC.

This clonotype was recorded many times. CDR3 in amino acids: CASRPPGTGVAGELFF. CDR3 nucleotide sequence: TGTGCCAGCAGGCCCCCGGGGACAGGGGTCGCCGGGGAGCTGTTTTTT. The gene calls are TRBV6-5 and TRBJ2-2; 10 nucleotides agree with TRBD1. Per the germline V gene, CDR1 is MNHEY and CDR2 is SVGAGI. CDR3 length: 16 amino acids. J gave up 6 bases and V 6 bases, and 10 bases lay outside the gene matches.

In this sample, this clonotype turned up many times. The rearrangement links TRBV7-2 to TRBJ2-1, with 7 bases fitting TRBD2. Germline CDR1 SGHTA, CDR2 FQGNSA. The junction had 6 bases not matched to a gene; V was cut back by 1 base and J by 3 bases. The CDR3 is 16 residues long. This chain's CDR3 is CASSLGAGIGYNEQFF. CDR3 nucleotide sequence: TGTGCCAGCAGCTTAGGAGCGGGGATCGGCTACAATGAGCAGTTCTTC. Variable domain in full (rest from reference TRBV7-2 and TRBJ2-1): GAGVSQSPSNKVTEKGKDVELRCDPISGHTALYWYRQSLGQGLEFLIYFQGNSAPDKSGLPSDRFSAERTGGSVSTLTIQRTQQEDSAVYLCASSLGAGIGYNEQFFGPGTRLTVL.